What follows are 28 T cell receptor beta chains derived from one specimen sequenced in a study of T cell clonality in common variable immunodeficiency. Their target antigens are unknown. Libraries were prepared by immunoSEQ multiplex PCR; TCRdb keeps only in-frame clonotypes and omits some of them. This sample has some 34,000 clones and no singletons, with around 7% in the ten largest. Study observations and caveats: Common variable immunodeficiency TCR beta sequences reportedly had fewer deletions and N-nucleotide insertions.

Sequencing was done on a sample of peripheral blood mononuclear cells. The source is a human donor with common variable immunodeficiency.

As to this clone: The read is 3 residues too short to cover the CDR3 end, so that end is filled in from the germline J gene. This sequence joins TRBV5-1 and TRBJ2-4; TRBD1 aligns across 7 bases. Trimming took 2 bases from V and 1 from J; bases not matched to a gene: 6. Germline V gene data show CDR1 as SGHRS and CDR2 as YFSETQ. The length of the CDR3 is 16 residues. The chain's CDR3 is CASSFTGEWAKNIQYF. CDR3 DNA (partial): TGCGCCAGCAGCTTTACAGGGGAATGGGCCAAAAACATT.

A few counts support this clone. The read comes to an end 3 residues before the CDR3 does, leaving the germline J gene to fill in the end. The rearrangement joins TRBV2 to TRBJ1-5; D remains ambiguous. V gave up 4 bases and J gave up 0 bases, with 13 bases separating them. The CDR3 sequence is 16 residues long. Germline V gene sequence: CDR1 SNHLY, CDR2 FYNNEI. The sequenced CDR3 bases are TGTGCCAGCAGTGGGGTTGGACTACTTAGCAATCAGCCC. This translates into CASSGVGLLSNQP. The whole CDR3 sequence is CASSGVGLLSNQPQHF.

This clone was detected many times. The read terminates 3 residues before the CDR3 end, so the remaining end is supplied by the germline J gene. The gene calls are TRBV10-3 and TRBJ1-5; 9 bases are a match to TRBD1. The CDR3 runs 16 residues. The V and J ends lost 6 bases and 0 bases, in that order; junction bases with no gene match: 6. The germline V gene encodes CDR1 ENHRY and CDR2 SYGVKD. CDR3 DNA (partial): TGTGCCATCAGCAGCACAGGGGGCGGTAGCAATCAGCCC. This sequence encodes CAISSTGGGSNQP. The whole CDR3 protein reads CAISSTGGGSNQPQHF.

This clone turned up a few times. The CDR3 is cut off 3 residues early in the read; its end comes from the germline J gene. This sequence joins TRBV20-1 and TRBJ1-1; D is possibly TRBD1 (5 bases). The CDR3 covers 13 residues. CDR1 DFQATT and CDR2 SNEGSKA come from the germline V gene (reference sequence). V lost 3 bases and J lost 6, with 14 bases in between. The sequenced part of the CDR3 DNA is TGCAGTGCTAGTAGGGGAGGGATCGCTGAA. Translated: CSASRGGIAE. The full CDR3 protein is CSASRGGIAEAFF.

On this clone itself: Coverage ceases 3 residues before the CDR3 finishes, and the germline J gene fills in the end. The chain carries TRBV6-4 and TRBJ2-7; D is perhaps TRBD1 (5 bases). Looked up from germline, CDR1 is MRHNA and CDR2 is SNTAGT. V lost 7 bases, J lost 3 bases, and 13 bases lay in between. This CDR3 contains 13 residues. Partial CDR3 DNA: TGTGCCAGCACGGACAAAACCTACTACGAG. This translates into CASTDKTYYE. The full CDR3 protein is CASTDKTYYEQYF.

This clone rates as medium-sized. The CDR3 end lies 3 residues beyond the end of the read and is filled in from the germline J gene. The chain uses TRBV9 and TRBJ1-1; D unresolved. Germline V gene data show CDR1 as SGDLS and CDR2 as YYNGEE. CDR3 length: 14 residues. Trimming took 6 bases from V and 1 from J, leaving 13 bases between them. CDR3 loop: CASKGGQTNTEAFF. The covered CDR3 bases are TGTGCCAGCAAAGGTGGGCAGACGAACACTGAA.

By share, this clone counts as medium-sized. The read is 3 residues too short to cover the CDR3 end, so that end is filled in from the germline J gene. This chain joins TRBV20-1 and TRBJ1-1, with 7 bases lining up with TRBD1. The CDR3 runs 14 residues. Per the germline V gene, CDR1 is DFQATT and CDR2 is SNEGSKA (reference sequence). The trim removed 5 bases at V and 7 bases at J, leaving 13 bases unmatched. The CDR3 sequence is CSAPRDSFVGEAFF. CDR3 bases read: TGCAGTGCTCCCCGGGACAGCTTCGTCGGTGAA.

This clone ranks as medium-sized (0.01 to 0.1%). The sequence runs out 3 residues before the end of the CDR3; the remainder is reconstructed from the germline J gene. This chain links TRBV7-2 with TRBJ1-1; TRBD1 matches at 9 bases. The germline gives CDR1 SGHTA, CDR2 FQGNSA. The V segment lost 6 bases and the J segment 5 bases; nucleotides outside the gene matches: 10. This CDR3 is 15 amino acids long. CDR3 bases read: TGTGCCAGCAGATCCCAACAGGGGGCGCGGACTGAA. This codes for CASRSQQGARTE. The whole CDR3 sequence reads CASRSQQGARTEAFF.

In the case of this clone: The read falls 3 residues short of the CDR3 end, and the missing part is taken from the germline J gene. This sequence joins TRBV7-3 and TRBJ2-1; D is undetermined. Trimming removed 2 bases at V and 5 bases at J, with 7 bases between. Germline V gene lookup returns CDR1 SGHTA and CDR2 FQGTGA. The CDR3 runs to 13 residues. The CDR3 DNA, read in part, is TGTGCCAGCAGCTTAGTTATTAACAATGAG. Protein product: CASSLVINNE. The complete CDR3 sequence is CASSLVINNEQFF.

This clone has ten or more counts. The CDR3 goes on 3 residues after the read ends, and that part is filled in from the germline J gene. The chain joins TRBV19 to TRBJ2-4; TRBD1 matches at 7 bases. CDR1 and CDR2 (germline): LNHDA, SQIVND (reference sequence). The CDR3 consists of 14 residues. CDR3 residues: CASSAYRDSPSQYF. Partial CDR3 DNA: TGTGCCAGTAGTGCCTACAGGGACAGCCCCTCT.

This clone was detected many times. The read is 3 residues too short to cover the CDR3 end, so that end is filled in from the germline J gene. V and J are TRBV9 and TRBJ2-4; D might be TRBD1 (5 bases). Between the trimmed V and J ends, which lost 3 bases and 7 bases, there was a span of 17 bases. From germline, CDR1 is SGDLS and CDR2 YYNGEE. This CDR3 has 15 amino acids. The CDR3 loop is CASSASGQPGNIQYF. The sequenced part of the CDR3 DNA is TGTGCCAGCAGCGCCTCCGGACAACCAGGGAACATT. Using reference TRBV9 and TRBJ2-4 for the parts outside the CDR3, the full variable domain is DSGVTQTPKHLITATGQRVTLRCSPRSGDLSVYWYQQSLDQGLQFLIQYYNGEERAKGNILERFSAQQFPDLHSELNLSSLELGDSALYFCASSASGQPGNIQYFGAGTRLSVL.

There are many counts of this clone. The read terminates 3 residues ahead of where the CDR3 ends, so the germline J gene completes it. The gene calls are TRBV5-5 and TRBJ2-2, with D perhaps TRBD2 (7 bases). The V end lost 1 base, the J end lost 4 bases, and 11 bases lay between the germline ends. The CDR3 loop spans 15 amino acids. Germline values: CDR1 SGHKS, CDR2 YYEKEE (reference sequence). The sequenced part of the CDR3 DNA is TGTGCCAGCAGCTTGTGGGGGGGCGGCACCGGGGAG. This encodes CASSLWGGGTGE. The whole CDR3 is CASSLWGGGTGELFF.

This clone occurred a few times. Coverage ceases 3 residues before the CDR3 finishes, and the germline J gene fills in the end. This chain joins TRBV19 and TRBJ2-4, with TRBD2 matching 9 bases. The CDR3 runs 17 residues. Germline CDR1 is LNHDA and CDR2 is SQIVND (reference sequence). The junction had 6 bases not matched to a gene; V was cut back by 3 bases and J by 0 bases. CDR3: CASSIRLRGGAKNIQYF. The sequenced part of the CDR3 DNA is TGTGCCAGTAGTATCCGCTTGCGGGGGGGAGCCAAAAACATT. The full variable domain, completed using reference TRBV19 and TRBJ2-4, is DGGITQSPKYLFRKEGQNVTLSCEQNLNHDAMYWYRQDPGQGLRLIYYSQIVNDFQKGDIAEGYSVSREKKESFPLTVTSAQKNPTAFYLCASSIRLRGGAKNIQYFGAGTRLSVL.

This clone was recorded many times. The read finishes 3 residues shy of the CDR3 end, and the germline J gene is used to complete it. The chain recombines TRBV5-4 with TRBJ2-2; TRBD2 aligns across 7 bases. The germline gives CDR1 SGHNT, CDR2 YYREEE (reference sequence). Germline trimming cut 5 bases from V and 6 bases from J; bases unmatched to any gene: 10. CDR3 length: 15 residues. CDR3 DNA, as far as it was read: TGTGCCAGCAGAGAAGGGACTACCGGGGCCGGGGAG. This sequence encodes CASREGTTGAGE. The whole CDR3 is CASREGTTGAGELFF.

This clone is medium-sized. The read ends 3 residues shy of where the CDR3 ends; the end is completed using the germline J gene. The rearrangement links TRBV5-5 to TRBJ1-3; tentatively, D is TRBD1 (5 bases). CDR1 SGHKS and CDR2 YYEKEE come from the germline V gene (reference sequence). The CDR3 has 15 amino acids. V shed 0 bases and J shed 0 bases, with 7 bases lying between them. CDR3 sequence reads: CASSLETVSGNTIYF. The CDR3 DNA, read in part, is TGTGCCAGCAGCTTGGAGACAGTCTCTGGAAACACC.

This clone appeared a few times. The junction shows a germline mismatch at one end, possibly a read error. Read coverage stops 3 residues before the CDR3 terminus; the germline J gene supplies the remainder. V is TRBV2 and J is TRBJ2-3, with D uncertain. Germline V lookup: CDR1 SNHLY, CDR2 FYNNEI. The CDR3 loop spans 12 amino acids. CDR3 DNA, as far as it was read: TGTGCCACCAGTACTAACACAGATACG. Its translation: CATSTNTDT. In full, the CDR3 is CATSTNTDTQYF.

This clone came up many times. CDR3 DNA, as far as it was read: TGTGCCAGCAGCTTACTCCCTTATGAG. It is translated as CASSLLPYE. The full CDR3 protein is CASSLLPYEQFF. The chain employs TRBV11-2 and TRBJ2-1; no definite D call. The read comes to an end 3 residues before the CDR3 does, leaving the germline J gene to fill in the end. Trimming removed 2 bases at V and 8 bases at J, with 7 bases between. This CDR3 spans 12 amino acids. Germline V gives CDR1 SGHAT, CDR2 FQNNGV. The full variable domain, with the rest looked up from reference TRBV11-2 and TRBJ2-1, is EAGVAQSPRYKIIEKRQSVAFWCNPISGHATLYWYQQILGQGPKLLIQFQNNGVVDDSQLPKDRFSAERLKGVDSTLKIQPAKLEDSAVYLCASSLLPYEQFFGPGTRLTVL.

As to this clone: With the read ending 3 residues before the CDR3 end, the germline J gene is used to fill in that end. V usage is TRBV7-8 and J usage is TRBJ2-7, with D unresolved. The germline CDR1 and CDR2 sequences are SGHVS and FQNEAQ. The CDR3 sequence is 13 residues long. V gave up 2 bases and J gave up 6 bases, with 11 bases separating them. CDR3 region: CASSLPAGAEQYF. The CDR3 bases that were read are TGTGCCAGCAGCTTACCAGCAGGTGCCGAG.

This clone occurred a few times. The sequenced CDR3 bases are TGTGCCAGCAGCTTAAAGGGTGGATCAGAGACC. As protein: CASSLKGGSET. The full CDR3 reads CASSLKGGSETQYF. V usage is TRBV7-3 and J usage is TRBJ2-5; D not resolved. The read terminates 3 residues before the CDR3 end, so the remaining end is supplied by the germline J gene. V was cut by 1 base and J by 4 bases, with 10 bases left in between. CDR3 size: 14 residues. Germline CDR1 reads SGHTA; CDR2 reads FQGTGA.

The sequenced part of the CDR3 DNA is TGTGCCAGCAGCGGTAGTTCATTGAACACTGAA. It is translated as CASSGSSLNTE. The complete CDR3 reads CASSGSSLNTEAFF. V gene TRBV7-9 combines with J gene TRBJ1-1; no firm D call. Read sequence stops 3 residues before the CDR3 end, and the germline J gene provides the missing end. Deletions cut 5 bases from V and 0 bases from J, with 10 bases between. The CDR3 runs to 14 residues. Germline V gene data show CDR1 as SEHNR and CDR2 as FQNEAQ (reference sequence).

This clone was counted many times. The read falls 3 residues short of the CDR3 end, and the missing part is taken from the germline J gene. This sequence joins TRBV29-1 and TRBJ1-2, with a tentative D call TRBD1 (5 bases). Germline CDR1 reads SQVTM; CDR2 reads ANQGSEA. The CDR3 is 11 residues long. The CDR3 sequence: CSVEDRVGYTF. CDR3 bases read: TGCAGCGTTGAAGACAGGGTCGGC.

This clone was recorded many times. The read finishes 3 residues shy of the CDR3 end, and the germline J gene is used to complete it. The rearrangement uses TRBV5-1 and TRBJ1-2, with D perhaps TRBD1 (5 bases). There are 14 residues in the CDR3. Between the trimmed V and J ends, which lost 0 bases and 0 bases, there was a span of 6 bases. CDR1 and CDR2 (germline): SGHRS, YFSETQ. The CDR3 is CASSLGQSNYGYTF. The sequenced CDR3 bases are TGCGCCAGCAGCTTGGGACAGTCTAACTATGGC.

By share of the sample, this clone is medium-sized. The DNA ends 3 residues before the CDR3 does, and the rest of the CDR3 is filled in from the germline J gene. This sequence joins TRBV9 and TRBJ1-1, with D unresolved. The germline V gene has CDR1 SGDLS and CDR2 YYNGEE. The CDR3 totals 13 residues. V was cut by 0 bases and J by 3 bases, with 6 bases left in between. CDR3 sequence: CASSVGSDTEAFF. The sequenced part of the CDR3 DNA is TGTGCCAGCAGCGTAGGCTCAGACACTGAA.

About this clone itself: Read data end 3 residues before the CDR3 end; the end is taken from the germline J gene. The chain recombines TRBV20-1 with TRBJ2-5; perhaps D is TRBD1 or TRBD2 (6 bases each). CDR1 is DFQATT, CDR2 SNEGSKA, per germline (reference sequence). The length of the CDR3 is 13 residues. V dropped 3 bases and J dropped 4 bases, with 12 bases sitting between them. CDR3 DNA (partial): TGCAGTGCTAGGCCAGGAGGGGGAGAGACC. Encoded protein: CSARPGGGET. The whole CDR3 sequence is CSARPGGGETQYF.

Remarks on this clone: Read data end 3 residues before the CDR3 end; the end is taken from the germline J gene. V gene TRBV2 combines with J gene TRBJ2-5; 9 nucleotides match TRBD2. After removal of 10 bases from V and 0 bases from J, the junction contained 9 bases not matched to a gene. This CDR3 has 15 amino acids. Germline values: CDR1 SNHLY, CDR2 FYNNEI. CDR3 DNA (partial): TGTGCCAATCAGGGGCTAGCGGGGTACCAAGAGACC. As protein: CANQGLAGYQET. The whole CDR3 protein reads CANQGLAGYQETQYF.

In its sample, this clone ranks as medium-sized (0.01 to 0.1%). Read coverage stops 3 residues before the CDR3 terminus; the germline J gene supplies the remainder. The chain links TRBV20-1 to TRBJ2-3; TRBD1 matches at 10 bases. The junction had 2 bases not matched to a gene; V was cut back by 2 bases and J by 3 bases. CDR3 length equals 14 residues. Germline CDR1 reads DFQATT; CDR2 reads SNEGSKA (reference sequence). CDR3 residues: CSARMGQGTDTQYF. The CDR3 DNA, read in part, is TGCAGTGCTAGAATGGGACAGGGGACAGATACG.

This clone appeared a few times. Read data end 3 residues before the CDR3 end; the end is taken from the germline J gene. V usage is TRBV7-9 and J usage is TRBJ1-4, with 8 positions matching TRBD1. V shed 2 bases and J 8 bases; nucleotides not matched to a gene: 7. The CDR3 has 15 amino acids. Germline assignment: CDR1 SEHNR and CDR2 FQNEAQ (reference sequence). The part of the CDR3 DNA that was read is TGTGCCAGCAGCTTATTAGCAGGGGGCCGGGAAAAA. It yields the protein CASSLLAGGREK. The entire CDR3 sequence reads CASSLLAGGREKLFF.

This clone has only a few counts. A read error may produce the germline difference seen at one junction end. The CDR3 protein is CASSLSTSKDTQYF. CDR3 bases read: TGTGCCAGCAGCTTAAGCACTAGCAAAGATACG. This chain connects TRBV7-8 to TRBJ2-3; perhaps TRBD2 as D (6 bases). Read data end 3 residues before the CDR3 end; the end is taken from the germline J gene. CDR1 is SGHVS and CDR2 is FQNEAQ in the germline V gene. The CDR3 covers 14 residues.